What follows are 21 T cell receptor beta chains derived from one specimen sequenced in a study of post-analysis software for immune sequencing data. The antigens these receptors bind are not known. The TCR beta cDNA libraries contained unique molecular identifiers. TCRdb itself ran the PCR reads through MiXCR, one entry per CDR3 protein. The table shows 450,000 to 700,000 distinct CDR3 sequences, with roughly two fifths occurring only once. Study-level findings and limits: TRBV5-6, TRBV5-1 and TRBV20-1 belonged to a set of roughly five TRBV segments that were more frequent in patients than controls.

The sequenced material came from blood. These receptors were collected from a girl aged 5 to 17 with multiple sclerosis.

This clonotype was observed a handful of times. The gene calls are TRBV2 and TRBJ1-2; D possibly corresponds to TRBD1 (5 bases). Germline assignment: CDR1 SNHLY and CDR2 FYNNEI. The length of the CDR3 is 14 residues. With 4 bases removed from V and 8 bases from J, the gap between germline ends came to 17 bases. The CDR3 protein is CASSGARADGGYTF. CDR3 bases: TGTGCCAGCAGTGGCGCCAGGGCTGACGGGGGCTACACCTTC.

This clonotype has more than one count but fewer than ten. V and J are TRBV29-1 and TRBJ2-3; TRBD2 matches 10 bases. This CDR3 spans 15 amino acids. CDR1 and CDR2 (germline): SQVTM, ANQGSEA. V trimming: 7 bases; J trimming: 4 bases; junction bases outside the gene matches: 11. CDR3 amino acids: CSGQKRGGNADTQYF. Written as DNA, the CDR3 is TGCAGCGGCCAAAAGCGGGGGGGCAACGCAGATACGCAGTATTTT.

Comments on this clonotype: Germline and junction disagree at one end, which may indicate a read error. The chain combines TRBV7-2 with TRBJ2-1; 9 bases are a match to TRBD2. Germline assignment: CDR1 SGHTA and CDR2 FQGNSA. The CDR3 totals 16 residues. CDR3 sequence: CASSSISSGIGDEQFF. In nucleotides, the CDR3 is TGTGCGAGCAGCTCTATCTCTAGCGGGATAGGCGATGAGCAGTTCTTC.

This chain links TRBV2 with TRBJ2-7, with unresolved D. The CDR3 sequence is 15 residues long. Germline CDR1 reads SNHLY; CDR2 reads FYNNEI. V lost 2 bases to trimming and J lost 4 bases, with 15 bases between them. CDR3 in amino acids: CASSETVIGIYEQYF. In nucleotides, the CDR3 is TGTGCCAGCAGTGAAACCGTTATAGGGATTTACGAGCAGTACTTC.

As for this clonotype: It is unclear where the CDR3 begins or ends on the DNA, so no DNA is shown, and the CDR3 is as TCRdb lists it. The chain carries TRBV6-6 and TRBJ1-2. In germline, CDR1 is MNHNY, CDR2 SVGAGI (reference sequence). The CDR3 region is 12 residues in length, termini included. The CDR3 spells CASSSSDGGYTF.

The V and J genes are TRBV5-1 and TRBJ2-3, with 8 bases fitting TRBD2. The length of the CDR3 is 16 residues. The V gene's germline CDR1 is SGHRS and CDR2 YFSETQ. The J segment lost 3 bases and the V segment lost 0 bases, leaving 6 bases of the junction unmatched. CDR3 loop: CASSLALGGVTDTQYF. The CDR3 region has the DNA TGCGCCAGCAGCTTGGCCCTCGGGGGGGTTACAGATACGCAGTATTTT.

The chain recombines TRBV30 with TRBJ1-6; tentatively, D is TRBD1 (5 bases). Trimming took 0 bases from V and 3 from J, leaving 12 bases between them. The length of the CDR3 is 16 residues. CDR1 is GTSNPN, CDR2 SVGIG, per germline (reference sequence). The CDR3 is CAWSVRKQDYNSPLHF. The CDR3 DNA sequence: TGTGCCTGGAGTGTACGTAAACAGGACTATAATTCACCCCTCCACTTT.

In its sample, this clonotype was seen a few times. CDR3: CASSLAQRSDTQYF. In nucleotides, the CDR3 is TGTGCCAGCAGCCTCGCTCAGCGGTCGGATACGCAGTATTTT. This rearrangement joins TRBV12-3 or TRBV12-4 to TRBJ2-3, with a possible D match to TRBD2 (5 bases). V was cut by 6 bases and J by 6 bases, with 16 bases left in between. The CDR3 has 14 amino acids.

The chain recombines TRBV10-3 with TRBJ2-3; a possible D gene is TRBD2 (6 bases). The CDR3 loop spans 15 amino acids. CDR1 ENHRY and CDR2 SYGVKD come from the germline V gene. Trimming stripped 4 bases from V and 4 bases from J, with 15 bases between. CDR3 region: CAISAIGSGADTQYF. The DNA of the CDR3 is TGTGCCATCAGTGCGATCGGGAGCGGCGCAGATACGCAGTATTTT.

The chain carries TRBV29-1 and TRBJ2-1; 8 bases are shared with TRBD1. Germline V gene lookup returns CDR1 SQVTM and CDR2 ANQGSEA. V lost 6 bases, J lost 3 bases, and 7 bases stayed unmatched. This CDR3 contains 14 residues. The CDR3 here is CSVGGQGVYNEQFF. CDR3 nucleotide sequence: TGCAGCGTAGGCGGACAGGGCGTCTACAATGAGCAGTTCTTC.

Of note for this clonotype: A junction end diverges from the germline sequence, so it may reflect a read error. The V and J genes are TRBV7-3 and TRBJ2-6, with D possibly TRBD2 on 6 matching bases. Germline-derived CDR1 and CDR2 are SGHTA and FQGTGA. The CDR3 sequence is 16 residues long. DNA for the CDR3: TGTGCCAGCACCCCAACGGGTGGGACTGGGGCCGACGTCCTGACTTTC. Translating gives CASTPTGGTGADVLTF.

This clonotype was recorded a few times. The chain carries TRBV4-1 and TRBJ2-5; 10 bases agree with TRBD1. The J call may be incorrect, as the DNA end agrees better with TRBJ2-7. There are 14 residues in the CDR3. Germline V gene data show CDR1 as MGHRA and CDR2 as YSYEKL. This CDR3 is CASSQDGTGVEQYF. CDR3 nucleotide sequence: TGCGCCAGCAGCCAAGATGGGACAGGGGTCGAGCAGTACTTC.

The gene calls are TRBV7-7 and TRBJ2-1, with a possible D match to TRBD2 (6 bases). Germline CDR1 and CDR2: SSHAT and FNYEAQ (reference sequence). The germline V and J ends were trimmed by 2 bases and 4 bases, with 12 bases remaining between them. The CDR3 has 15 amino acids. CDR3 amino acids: CASSLIGGPYNEQFF. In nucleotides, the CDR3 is TGTGCCAGCAGCTTAATCGGGGGACCGTACAATGAGCAGTTCTTC.

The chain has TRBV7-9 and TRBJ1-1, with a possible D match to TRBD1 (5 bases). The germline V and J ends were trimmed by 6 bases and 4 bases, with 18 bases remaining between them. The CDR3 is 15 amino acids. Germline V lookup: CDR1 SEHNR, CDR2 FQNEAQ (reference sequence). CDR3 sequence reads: CASSFTGPVSTEAFF. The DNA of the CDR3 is TGTGCCAGCAGTTTTACAGGTCCCGTGTCCACTGAAGCTTTCTTT.

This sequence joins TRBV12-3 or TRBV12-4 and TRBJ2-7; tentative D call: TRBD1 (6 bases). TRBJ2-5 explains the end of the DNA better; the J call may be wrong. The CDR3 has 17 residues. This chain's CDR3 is CASTYRAYPRGQETQYF. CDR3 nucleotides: TGTGCCAGCACTTACAGGGCCTATCCGAGGGGGCAAGAGACCCAGTACTTC.

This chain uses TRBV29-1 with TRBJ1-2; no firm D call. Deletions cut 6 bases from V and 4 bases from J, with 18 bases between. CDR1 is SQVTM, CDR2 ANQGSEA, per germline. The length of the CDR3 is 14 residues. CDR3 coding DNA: TGCAGCGTGGCAGACTCTCTCCCGACCTATGGCTACACCTTC. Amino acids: CSVADSLPTYGYTF.

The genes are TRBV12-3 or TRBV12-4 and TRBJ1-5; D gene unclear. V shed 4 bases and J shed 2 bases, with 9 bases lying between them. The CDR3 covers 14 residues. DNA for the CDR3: TGTGCCAGCAGTTCCCAATGGGGCAATCAGCCCCAGCATTTT. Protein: CASSSQWGNQPQHF.

CDR3 residues: CASSSPRDRGFDEQYF. CDR3 nucleotide sequence: TGTGCCAGCAGCTCTCCCCGGGACAGGGGGTTCGACGAGCAGTACTTC. The chain has TRBV21-1 and TRBJ2-5; TRBD1, the table's D call, lacks a check against the DNA. The end of the DNA is better explained by TRBJ2-7, so the J call may be wrong. TRBV21-1 is noted as a pseudogene. The CDR3 sequence is 16 residues long.

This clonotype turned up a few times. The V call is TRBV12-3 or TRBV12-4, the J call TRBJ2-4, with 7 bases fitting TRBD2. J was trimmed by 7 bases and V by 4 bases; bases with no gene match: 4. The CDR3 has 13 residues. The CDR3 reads CASSYGGGNIQYF. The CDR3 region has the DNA TGTGCCAGCAGTTATGGCGGGGGTAACATTCAGTACTTC.

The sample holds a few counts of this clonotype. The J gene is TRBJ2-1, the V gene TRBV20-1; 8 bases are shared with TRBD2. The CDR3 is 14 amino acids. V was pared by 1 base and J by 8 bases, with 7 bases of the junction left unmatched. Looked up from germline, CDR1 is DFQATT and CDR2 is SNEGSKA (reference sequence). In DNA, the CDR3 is TGCAGTGCTAGAGTGTCGGCGGGGGGCTATGAGCAGTTCTTC. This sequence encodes CSARVSAGGYEQFF.

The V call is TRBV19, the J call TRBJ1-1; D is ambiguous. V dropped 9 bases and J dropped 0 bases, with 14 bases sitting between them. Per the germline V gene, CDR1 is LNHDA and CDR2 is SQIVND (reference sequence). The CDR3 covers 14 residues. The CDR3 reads CASSRSPMNTEAFF. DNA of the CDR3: TGTGCCAGCTCCCGCTCCCCTATGAACACTGAAGCTTTCTTT.